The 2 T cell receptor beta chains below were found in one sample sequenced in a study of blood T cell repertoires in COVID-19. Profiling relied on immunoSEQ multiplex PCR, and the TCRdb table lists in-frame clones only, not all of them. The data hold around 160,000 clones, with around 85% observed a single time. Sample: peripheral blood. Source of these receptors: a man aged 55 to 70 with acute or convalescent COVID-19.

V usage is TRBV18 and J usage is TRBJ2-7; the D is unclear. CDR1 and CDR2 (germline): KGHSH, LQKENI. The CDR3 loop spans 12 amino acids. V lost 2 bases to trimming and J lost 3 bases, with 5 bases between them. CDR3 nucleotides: TGTGCCAGCTCACCAAATCTCTACGAGCAGTACTTC. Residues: CASSPNLYEQYF.

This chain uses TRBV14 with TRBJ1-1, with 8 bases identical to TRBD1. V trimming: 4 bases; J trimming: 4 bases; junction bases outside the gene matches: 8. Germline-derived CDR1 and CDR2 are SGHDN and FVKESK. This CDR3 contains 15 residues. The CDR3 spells CASSPMTGVATEAFF. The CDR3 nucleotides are TGTGCCAGCAGCCCCATGACAGGGGTGGCCACTGAAGCTTTCTTT.